This T cell receptor beta chain was captured by sequencing in a study of cytomegalovirus exposure and HLA in healthy donors. Regarding the study as a whole: Subsequent analysis found a tendency for first-cohort TCR clusters to co-occur within the 95 to 150 validation repertoires. TCR beta chains numbering more than 150 were designated cytomegalovirus-associated.

After removal of 0 bases from V and 1 base from J, the junction contained 5 bases not matched to a gene. Germline V CDR1 and CDR2: KGHSH, LQKENI. The CDR3 length is 17 residues. Donors were drawn from the approximately 110-subject validation cohort, separate from the approximately 670-subject first cohort. Note on this clone: The antigen is undetermined.

Here immunoSEQ multiplex PCR was the method, and the copy in TCRdb shows in-frame clones only, minus some. The data contain just over 65,000 clones, around 97% of them singletons. Material for sequencing was PBMCs. This TCR came from a woman aged 18-29 years in good health and CMV-seropositive. J is TRBJ2-3 and V is TRBV18; TRBD2 aligns across 9 bases. In DNA, the CDR3 is TGTGCCAGCTCACCACCGGGCGGGAGGGAAGGCACAGATACGCAGTATTTT. This codes for CASSPPGGREGTDTQYF.